The source of this TCR beta chain is a study of identifying expanded T cells in peripheral blood. With 5 bases clipped from V and 10 bases from J, the junction kept 6 bases outside the gene matches. The CDR3 contains 13 residues. The germline V gene has CDR1 MRHNA and CDR2 SNTAGT. The data were produced by immunoSEQ multiplex PCR, yet TCRdb's version contains in-frame clones alone and is incomplete. The table lists approximately 79,000 clones, almost 90% of them singletons. Sequenced sample: blood. The chain uses TRBV6-4 and TRBJ2-1, with TRBD2 matching over 9 bases. This TCR derives from a person between 18 and 70 years old in good health. This CDR3 is CASSYSGRGEQFF. CDR3 DNA sequence: TGTGCCAGCAGTTATAGCGGGAGAGGAGAGCAGTTCTTC.